Below, one TCR beta chain is given with its context. Its antigen is undetermined. V gave up 3 bases and J gave up 0 bases, with 6 bases separating them. Germline V gene lookup returns CDR1 SGDLS and CDR2 YYNGEE. The CDR3 is 13 amino acids. TCRdb's copy holds only in-frame clones and misses some; the assay was immunoSEQ multiplex PCR. The sample lists 30,000 or so clones; roughly 90% were seen once. The sample originates from a study of neoadjuvant nivolumab and ipilimumab in lung cancer. Regarding the study as a whole: Resected tumors had greater TCR richness and clonality than uninvolved lung. Pathologic regression was not significantly tied to TCR clonality.

The sequence derives from an adult with non-small cell lung cancer. J is TRBJ1-2 and V is TRBV9; D possibly corresponds to TRBD1 (5 bases). This specimen consisted of peripheral blood, obtained after neoadjuvant nivolumab, alone or with ipilimumab, at or shortly before surgery. The CDR3: CASSARANYGYTF. The CDR3 DNA is TGTGCCAGCAGCGCCAGGGCTAACTATGGCTACACCTTC.